The rows below give T cell receptor beta chains drawn from one sample of a study of T cells after yellow fever vaccination. TCRdb used MiXCR to reprocess the 5' RACE reads, holding one entry per CDR3 protein. The sample lists about 52,000 distinct CDR3 sequences, approximately 7% occurring once. The material sequenced was CD8+ T cells not binding an NS4B(214-222) dextramer, sorted from PBMCs, taken roughly seven weeks after the first yellow fever vaccination. Receptor source: a man younger than 30 who received the YFV17D yellow fever vaccine. The CDR3 runs from the conserved cysteine through the conserved F or W. Fields, in order: D gene, V gene, clone size, J gene, CDR3 protein, CDR3 DNA. A D gene is named only where the DNA matches it firmly. Clone size is shown for a subset of rows, as once, few, many or a class of expanded clone.

d_call: -; v_call: TRBV24-1; clone_size: many; j_call: TRBJ2-2; cdr3_aa: CATSDHRMNTGELFF; cdr3_nt: TGTGCCACCAGTGATCACCGAATGAACACCGGGGAGCTGTTTTTT
d_call: -; v_call: TRBV20-1; clone_size: many; j_call: TRBJ1-2; cdr3_aa: CSPLWGEDYYGYTF; cdr3_nt: TGCAGTCCGTTATGGGGGGAGGATTACTATGGCTACACCTTC
d_call: -; v_call: TRBV6-1; clone_size: few; j_call: TRBJ1-2; cdr3_aa: CASLGEFGSGYTF; cdr3_nt: TGTGCCAGTCTAGGGGAATTCGGTAGTGGCTACACCTTC
d_call: -; v_call: TRBV6-2/TRBV6-3; clone_size: many; j_call: TRBJ2-1; cdr3_aa: CASSYSPLNRDTESHEQFF; cdr3_nt: TGTGCCAGCAGTTACTCGCCCCTAAACCGGGACACGGAATCCCATGAGCAGTTCTTC
d_call: -; v_call: TRBV12-3/TRBV12-4; clone_size: -; j_call: TRBJ2-7; cdr3_aa: CASGSDFYEQYF; cdr3_nt: TGTGCCAGCGGTTCCGACTTCTACGAGCAGTACTTC
d_call: -; v_call: TRBV18; clone_size: many; j_call: TRBJ2-2; cdr3_aa: CASSPPHGNTGELFF; cdr3_nt: TGTGCCAGCTCACCACCACACGGAAACACCGGGGAGCTGTTTTTT
d_call: -; v_call: TRBV29-1; clone_size: -; j_call: TRBJ2-2; cdr3_aa: CSGEVRGRAGELFF; cdr3_nt: TGCAGCGGCGAGGTTCGGGGAAGGGCCGGGGAGCTGTTTTTT
d_call: TRBD1; v_call: TRBV7-8; clone_size: few; j_call: TRBJ2-2; cdr3_aa: CASSPDRGNTGELFF; cdr3_nt: TGTGCCAGCAGCCCGGACAGGGGGAACACCGGGGAGCTGTTTTTT
d_call: -; v_call: TRBV7-8; clone_size: few; j_call: TRBJ1-6; cdr3_aa: CASNTKLGSYNSPLHF; cdr3_nt: TGTGCCAGCAACACTAAGCTGGGGTCCTATAATTCACCCCTCCACTTT
d_call: TRBD1; v_call: TRBV28; clone_size: many; j_call: TRBJ2-3; cdr3_aa: CASSPGGSTDTQYF; cdr3_nt: TGTGCCAGCAGTCCAGGGGGCAGCACAGATACGCAGTATTTT
d_call: TRBD1; v_call: TRBV13; clone_size: -; j_call: TRBJ2-4; cdr3_aa: CASSDRVAKNIQYF; cdr3_nt: TGTGCCAGCAGCGACAGGGTTGCCAAAAACATTCAGTACTTC
d_call: -; v_call: TRBV7-9; clone_size: few; j_call: TRBJ2-7; cdr3_aa: CASSEVSYEQYF; cdr3_nt: TGTGCCAGCAGTGAGGTGTCCTACGAGCAGTACTTC
d_call: TRBD2; v_call: TRBV12-3/TRBV12-4; clone_size: few; j_call: TRBJ2-1; cdr3_aa: CASSPSGGAHEQFF; cdr3_nt: TGTGCCAGCAGTCCTAGCGGGGGGGCGCATGAGCAGTTCTTC
d_call: -; v_call: TRBV5-1; clone_size: many; j_call: TRBJ1-1; cdr3_aa: CASFDRYMNTEAFF; cdr3_nt: TGCGCCAGCTTCGACCGATACATGAACACTGAAGCTTTCTTT
d_call: -; v_call: TRBV7-9; clone_size: -; j_call: TRBJ1-1; cdr3_aa: CASSLREAFF; cdr3_nt: TGTGCCAGCAGCCTCCGGGAAGCTTTCTTT
d_call: -; v_call: TRBV12-5; clone_size: many; j_call: TRBJ2-5; cdr3_aa: CASRSGFQETQYF; cdr3_nt: TGTGCTAGTCGCTCAGGGTTCCAAGAGACCCAGTACTTC
d_call: -; v_call: TRBV28; clone_size: many; j_call: TRBJ1-5; cdr3_aa: CASRRYLIPKSQHF; cdr3_nt: TGTGCCAGCAGACGATATCTAATCCCCAAGTCCCAGCATTTT
d_call: -; v_call: TRBV11-2; clone_size: few; j_call: TRBJ1-1; cdr3_aa: CASSSRPGALIEAFF; cdr3_nt: TGTGCCAGCAGCTCTAGACCCGGGGCGCTGATTGAAGCTTTCTTT
d_call: -; v_call: TRBV4-2; clone_size: -; j_call: TRBJ1-6; cdr3_aa: CASSQGLMYNSPLHF; cdr3_nt: TGTGCCAGCAGCCAGGGGCTGATGTATAATTCACCCCTCCACTTT
d_call: TRBD2; v_call: TRBV24-1; clone_size: few; j_call: TRBJ2-3; cdr3_aa: CATSDRAGGITDTQYF; cdr3_nt: TGTGCCACCAGTGATCGGGCGGGGGGGATCACAGATACGCAGTATTTT
d_call: -; v_call: TRBV6-2/TRBV6-3; clone_size: -; j_call: TRBJ1-2; cdr3_aa: CASSYYGEDGYTF; cdr3_nt: TGTGCCAGCAGTTACTATGGAGAGGATGGCTACACCTTC
d_call: TRBD1; v_call: TRBV6-5; clone_size: many; j_call: TRBJ1-5; cdr3_aa: CASSQRQGRDQPQHF; cdr3_nt: TGTGCCAGCAGCCAAAGACAGGGGCGGGATCAGCCCCAGCATTTT
d_call: TRBD2; v_call: TRBV20-1; clone_size: many; j_call: TRBJ2-7; cdr3_aa: CSGKKRGSKGEQYF; cdr3_nt: TGCAGTGGAAAGAAGCGGGGGTCTAAGGGAGAGCAGTACTTC
d_call: -; v_call: TRBV20-1; clone_size: many; j_call: TRBJ2-1; cdr3_aa: CSAMGPVDAYNEQFF; cdr3_nt: TGCAGTGCTATGGGGCCAGTAGATGCCTACAATGAGCAGTTCTTC